The clone carrying this T cell receptor beta chain was observed a handful of times. These data belong to a study of blood T cells in healthy people across ages. From germline, CDR1 is LNHNV and CDR2 YYDKDF (reference sequence). The CDR3 loop spans 14 amino acids. Trimming took 6 bases from V and 4 from J; bases not matched to a gene: 8. For the second PCR, which ran for about 6 to 12 cycles, a sample-barcoded 5' primer and a J-beta primer mix were used. Each CDR3 protein gets one entry after TCRdb re-called the 5' RACE reads with MiXCR. Of 540,000 or so distinct CDR3 sequences in the sample, roughly a quarter are singletons; the top ten hold approximately 17%.

Sequencing input: blood. The genes are TRBV15 and TRBJ1-2, with 7 positions matching TRBD1. The clonotype was recovered from an older woman in good health. The CDR3 loop reads CATRGGLWAYGYTF. The CDR3 DNA sequence: TGTGCCACCAGAGGGGGCCTCTGGGCCTATGGCTACACCTTC.